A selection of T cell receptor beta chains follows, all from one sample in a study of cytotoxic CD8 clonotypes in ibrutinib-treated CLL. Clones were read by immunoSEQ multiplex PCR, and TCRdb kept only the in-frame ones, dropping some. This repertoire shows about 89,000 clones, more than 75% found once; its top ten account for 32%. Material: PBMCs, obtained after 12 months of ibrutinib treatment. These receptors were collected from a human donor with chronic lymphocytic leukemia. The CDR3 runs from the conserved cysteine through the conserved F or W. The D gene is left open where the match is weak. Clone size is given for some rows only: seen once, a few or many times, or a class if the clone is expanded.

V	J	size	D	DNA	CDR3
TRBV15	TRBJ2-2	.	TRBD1	TGTGCCACCAGCAGAGTGGACAGGGATACCGGGGAGCTGTTTTTT	CATSRVDRDTGELFF
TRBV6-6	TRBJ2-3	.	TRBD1	TGTGCCAGCAGCGACAGGGACGGTCGTAATAGAGATACGCAGTATTTT	CASSDRDGRNRDTQYF
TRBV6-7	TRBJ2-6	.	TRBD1	TGTGCCAGCAGCCGAGGGGCCAGTACCCGGGACAGGGGATCCTCTGGGGCCAACGTCCTGACTTTC	CASSRGASTRDRGSSGANVLTF
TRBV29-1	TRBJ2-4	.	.	TGCAGCGTTGCACGGGATACAACCAAAAACATTCAGTACTTC	CSVARDTTKNIQYF
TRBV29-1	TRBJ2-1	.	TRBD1	TGCAGCGTTGAAAGGGACAGGGGATGGTACAATGAGCAGTTCTTC	CSVERDRGWYNEQFF
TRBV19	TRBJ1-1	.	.	TGTGCCAGTAGTATGGGTCGGAACACTGAAGCTTTCTTT	CASSMGRNTEAFF
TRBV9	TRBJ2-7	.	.	TGTGCCAGCAGCGGACGGGTCGAGAGCTCCTACGAGCAGTACTTC	CASSGRVESSYEQYF
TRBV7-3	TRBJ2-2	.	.	TGTGCCAGCAGGCCCGCCGGACCCCTGAGCGGGGAGCTGTTTTTT	CASRPAGPLSGELFF
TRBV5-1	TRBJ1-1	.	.	TGCGCCAGCAGCTTGGCCGGGAACACTGAAGCTTTCTTT	CASSLAGNTEAFF
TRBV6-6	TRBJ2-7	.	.	TGTGCCAGCAGAACGGACACTTCCTACGAGCAGTACTTC	CASRTDTSYEQYF
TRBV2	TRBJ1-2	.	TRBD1	TGTGCCAGCAGTCCAAGGACAGGGGGGACCGGCTACACCTTC	CASSPRTGGTGYTF
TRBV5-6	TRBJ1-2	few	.	TGTGCCAGCAGCTTGGAATCACTTTATGGCTACACCTTC	CASSLESLYGYTF
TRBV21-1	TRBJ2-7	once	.	TGTGCCAGCAGCAAGGGAAGGGACATCTACGAGCAGTACTTC	CASSKGRDIYEQYF
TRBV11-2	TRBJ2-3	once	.	TGTGCCAGCAGCTTAGATCTTCCCAGTAGCACAGATACGCAGTATTTT	CASSLDLPSSTDTQYF
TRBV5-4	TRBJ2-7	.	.	TGTGCCAGCAGTGGAGGTAGAGTCTACGAGCAGTACTTC	CASSGGRVYEQYF
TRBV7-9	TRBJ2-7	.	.	TGTGCCAGCAGCACGCGGACTTCACAAATCGCCGAGCAGTACTTC	CASSTRTSQIAEQYF
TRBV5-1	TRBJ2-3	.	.	TGCGCCAGCAGCTTGGGCGGACAGTTAACGGATACGCAGTATTTT	CASSLGGQLTDTQYF
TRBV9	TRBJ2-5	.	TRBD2	TGTGCCAGCAGCGTAAGACTAGCGGGGCCCCTAGAGACCCAGTACTTC	CASSVRLAGPLETQYF
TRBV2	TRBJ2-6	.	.	TGTGCCAGCAGTTTAGGGCCTTCTGGGGCCAACGTCCTGACTTTC	CASSLGPSGANVLTF
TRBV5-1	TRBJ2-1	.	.	TGCGCCAGCAGCTTCCCAGCGGCCAATGAGCAGTTCTTC	CASSFPAANEQFF
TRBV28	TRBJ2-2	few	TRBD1	TGTGCCAGCAGTTCACCCGGGACAGGGGGCAAGACCGGGGAGCTGTTTTTT	CASSSPGTGGKTGELFF
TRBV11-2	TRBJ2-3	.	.	TGTGCCAGCAGCTTAGATGGGAGGGGGGTTGCAGATACGCAGTATTTT	CASSLDGRGVADTQYF
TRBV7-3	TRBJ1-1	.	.	TGTGCCAGCAGCTTAGGGGCAGTGATGAACACTGAAGCTTTCTTT	CASSLGAVMNTEAFF
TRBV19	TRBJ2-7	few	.	TGTGCCAGGGAGGGGGGATACGAGCAGTACTTC	CAREGGYEQYF
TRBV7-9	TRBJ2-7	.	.	TGTGCCAGCAGCCGGGACGCGGGGCTGGAGCAGTACTTC	CASSRDAGLEQYF
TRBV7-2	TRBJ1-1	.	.	TGTGCCAGCAGCCGTCCGTCTAACACTGAAGCTTTCTTT	CASSRPSNTEAFF
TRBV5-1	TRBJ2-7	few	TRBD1	TGCGCCAGCAGCTTGGAGGGACAGGGGTTCGAGCAGTACTTC	CASSLEGQGFEQYF
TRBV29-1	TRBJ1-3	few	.	TGCAGCGTCACAGGGCTATCTGGAAACACCATATATTTT	CSVTGLSGNTIYF
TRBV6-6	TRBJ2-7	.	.	TGTGCCAGCAGTTATCTCAGGGCCTCCTACGAGCAGTACTTC	CASSYLRASYEQYF